This TCR beta chain is drawn from a study of regulatory T cells in long-lasting Graves disease. V shed 3 bases, J shed 3 bases, and the junction held 7 bases outside the gene matches. Germline V lookup: CDR1 MDHEN, CDR2 SYDVKM. The CDR3 loop spans 16 amino acids. Both iRepertoire HTBI primers and Arm-PCR of CDR3 regions were used to build the TCR beta libraries. TCRdb called the multiplex PCR reads again in MiXCR, with one record for every CDR3 protein. This table has around 400,000 distinct CDR3 sequences, approximately 15% appearing once. Time point in this sample: newly diagnosed GD, antithyroid drugs for less than 3 months. The TCR library used RNA extracted from PBMCs. This sample was shared with a second study, whose subject was T cells in Graves' hyperthyroidism and ophthalmopathy.

Specimen: peripheral blood mononuclear cells (PBMCs), collected at new diagnosis, from a patient treated with antithyroid drugs. This TCR was recovered from a middle-aged woman with Graves disease. The chain employs TRBV28 and TRBJ2-2, with 7 bases that match TRBD2. The DNA for the CDR3 is TGTGCCAGCAGTTTCGGGGCGGGAGTTGACACCGGGGAGCTGTTTTTT. As protein: CASSFGAGVDTGELFF. Full variable domain (outside the CDR3, taken from reference TRBV28 and TRBJ2-2): DVKVTQSSRYLVKRTGEKVFLECVQDMDHENMFWYRQDPGLGLRLIYFSYDVKMKEKGDIPEGYSVSREKKERFSLILESASTNQTSMYLCASSFGAGVDTGELFFGEGSRLTVL.